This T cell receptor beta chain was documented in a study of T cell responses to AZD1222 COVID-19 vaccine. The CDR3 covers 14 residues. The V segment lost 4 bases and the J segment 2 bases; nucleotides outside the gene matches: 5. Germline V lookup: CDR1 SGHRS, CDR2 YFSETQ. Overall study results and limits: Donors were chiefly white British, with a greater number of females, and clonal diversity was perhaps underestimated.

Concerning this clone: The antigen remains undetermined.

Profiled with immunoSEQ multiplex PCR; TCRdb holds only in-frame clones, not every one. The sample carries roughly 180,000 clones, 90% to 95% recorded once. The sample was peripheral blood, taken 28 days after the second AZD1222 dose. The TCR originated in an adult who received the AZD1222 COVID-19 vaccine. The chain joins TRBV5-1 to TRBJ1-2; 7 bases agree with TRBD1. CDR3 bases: TGCGCCAGCAGCCAACTACAGGGGAACTATGGCTACACCTTC. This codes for CASSQLQGNYGYTF.